This section outlines one TCR beta chain sequence together with its context. One junction end disagrees with the germline gene, perhaps due to a read error. This specimen comes from a study of blood T cell repertoires in COVID-19. CDR3 length: 14 residues. CDR1 is MDHEN and CDR2 is SYDVKM in the germline V gene. Using immunoSEQ multiplex PCR, the repertoire was profiled, and TCRdb retains in-frame clones only, with some absent. The profile shows 250,000 to 350,000 clones, around 87% of them singletons. The sample comprised PBMCs or T cells enriched from blood (not recorded which). The chain recombines TRBV28 with TRBJ1-5; 9 nucleotides align to TRBD1. The clonotype originates from a woman aged 25 to 39 who had recovered from COVID-19. DNA of the CDR3: TGCCTAGGACAGGGGAGGGGAGTAAGTCAGCCCCAGCATTTT. Translating gives CLGQGRGVSQPQHF. The full variable domain, with the rest looked up from reference TRBV28 and TRBJ1-5, is DVKVTQSSRYLVKRTGEKVFLECVQDMDHENMFWYRQDPGLGLRLIYFSYDVKMKEKGDIPEGYSVSREKKERFSLILESASTNQTSMYLCLGQGRGVSQPQHFGDGTRLSIL.